This T cell receptor (beta chain) was captured in a study of blood T cell repertoires in COVID-19. Overall study context: The United States, Italy and Spain supplied acute and convalescent COVID-19 samples. The cDNA or gDNA used as material had been derived from T cells, B-cell-depleted T cells, or PBMCs.

Per the original methods: Reference gene primer amplification gave estimated nucleated cell counts. Repertoires were generated with immunoSEQ multiplex PCR, while TCRdb's copy carries only in-frame clones and drops some. The V and J calls and clone size come from that table; D and trimming were worked out from the DNA. The sample lists about 83,000 clones, 70% to 90% seen once, with about 20% in the top ten. Germline trimming cut 6 bases from V and 5 bases from J; bases unmatched to any gene: 10. The germline CDR1 and CDR2 sequences are LNHDA and SQIVND (reference sequence). The CDR3 has 16 amino acids.

This clonotype originated in a woman aged 80 or over in a cohort sampled during active or convalescent COVID-19. The genes are TRBV19 and TRBJ2-1; 10 bases are shared with TRBD2. Sequencing input: peripheral blood. This CDR3 is CASRDLAGVMHNEQFF. DNA of the CDR3: TGTGCCAGTAGGGACCTAGCGGGAGTTATGCACAATGAGCAGTTCTTC.